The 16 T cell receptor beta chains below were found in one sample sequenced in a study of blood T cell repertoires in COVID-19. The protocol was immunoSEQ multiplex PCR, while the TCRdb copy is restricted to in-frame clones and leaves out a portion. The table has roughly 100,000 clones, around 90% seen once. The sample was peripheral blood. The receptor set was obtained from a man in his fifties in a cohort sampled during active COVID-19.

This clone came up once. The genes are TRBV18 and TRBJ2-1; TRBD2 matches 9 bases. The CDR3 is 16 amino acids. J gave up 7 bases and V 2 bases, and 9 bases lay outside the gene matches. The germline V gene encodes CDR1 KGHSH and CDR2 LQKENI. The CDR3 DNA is TGTGCCAGCTCACCAGGTTCGGCGGGGGGGCGGAATGAGCAGTTCTTC. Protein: CASSPGSAGGRNEQFF.

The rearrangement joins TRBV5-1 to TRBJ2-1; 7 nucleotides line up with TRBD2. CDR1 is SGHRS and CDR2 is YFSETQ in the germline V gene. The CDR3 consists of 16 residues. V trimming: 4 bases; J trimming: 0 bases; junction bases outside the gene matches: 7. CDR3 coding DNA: TGCGCCAGCAGCCGGAGCGGGGTGAGCTCCTACAATGAGCAGTTCTTC. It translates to CASSRSGVSSYNEQFF.

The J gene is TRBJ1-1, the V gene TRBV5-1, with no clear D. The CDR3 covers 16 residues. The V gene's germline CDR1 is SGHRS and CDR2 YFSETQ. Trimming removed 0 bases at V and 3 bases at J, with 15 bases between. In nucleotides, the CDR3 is TGCGCCAGCAGCTTGGGCGGCGGTAGGAGGGACACTGAAGCTTTCTTT. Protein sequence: CASSLGGGRRDTEAFF.

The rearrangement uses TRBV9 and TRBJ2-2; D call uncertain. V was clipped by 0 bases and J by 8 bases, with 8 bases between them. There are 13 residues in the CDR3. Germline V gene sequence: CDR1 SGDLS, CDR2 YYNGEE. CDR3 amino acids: CASSVGALGELFF. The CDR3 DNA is TGTGCCAGCAGCGTAGGCGCCCTGGGGGAGCTGTTTTTT.

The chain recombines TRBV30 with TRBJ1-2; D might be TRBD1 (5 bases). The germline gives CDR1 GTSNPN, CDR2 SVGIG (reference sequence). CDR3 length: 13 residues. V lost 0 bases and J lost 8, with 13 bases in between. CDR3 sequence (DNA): TGTGCCTGGAGTGTACGGACATCAACAGGCTACACCTTC. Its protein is CAWSVRTSTGYTF.

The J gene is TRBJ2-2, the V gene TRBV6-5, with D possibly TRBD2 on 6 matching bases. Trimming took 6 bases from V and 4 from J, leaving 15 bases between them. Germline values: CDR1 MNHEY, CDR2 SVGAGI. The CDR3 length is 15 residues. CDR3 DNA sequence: TGTGCCAGCAGGGGTGGAGGGCTGGGCACCGGGGAGCTGTTTTTT. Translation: CASRGGGLGTGELFF.

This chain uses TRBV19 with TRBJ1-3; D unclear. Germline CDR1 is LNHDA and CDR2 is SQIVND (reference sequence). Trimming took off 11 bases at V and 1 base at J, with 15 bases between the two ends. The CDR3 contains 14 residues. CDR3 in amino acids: CASNSGGSGNTIYF. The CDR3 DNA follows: TGTGCCTCAAATAGCGGTGGATCTGGAAACACCATATATTTT.

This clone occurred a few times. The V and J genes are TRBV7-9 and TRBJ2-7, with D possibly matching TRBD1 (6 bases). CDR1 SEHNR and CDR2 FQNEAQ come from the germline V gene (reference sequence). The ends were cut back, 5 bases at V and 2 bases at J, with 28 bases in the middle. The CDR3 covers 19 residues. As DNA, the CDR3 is TGTGCCAGCAGCCAGCACCTCGGGACATTCGATTCTACCACCTACGAGCAGTACTTC. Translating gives CASSQHLGTFDSTTYEQYF.

CDR3 residues: CASSESSGGPGNTIYF. CDR3 nucleotide sequence: TGCGCCAGCAGTGAGTCCTCGGGGGGCCCTGGAAACACCATATATTTT. J is TRBJ1-3 and V is TRBV10-2; D is perhaps TRBD1 (6 bases). V dropped 0 bases and J dropped 2 bases, with 11 bases sitting between them. Per germline, CDR1 WSHSY and CDR2 SAAADI. The CDR3 runs 16 residues.

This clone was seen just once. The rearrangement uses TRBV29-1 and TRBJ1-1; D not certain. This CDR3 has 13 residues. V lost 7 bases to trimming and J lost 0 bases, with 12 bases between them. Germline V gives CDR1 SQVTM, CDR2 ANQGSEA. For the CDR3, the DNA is TGCAGCGGACTTGGTCACTTGAACACTGAAGCTTTCTTT. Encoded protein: CSGLGHLNTEAFF.

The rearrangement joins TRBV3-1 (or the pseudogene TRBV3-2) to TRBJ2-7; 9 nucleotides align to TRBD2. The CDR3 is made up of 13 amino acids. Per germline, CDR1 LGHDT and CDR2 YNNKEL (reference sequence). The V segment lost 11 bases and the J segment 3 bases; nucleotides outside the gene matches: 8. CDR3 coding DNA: TGTGCCGCCGGAGCGGGGGGCGTCTACGAGCAGTACTTC. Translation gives CAAGAGGVYEQYF.

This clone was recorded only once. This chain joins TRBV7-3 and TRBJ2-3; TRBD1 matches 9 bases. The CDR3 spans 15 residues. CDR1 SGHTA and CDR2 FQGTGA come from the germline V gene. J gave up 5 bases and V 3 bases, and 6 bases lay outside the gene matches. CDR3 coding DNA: TGTGCCAGCAGCTTCGGCGGGACAGGGCTAGATACGCAGTATTTT. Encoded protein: CASSFGGTGLDTQYF.

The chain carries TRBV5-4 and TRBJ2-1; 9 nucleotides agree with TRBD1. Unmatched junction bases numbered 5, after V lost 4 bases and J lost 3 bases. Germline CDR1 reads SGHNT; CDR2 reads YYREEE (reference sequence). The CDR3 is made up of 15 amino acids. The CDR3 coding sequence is TGTGCCAGCAGCCCGGGACAGGGAGGCTACAATGAGCAGTTCTTC. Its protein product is CASSPGQGGYNEQFF.

This CDR3 reads CASSSAGNQETQYF. DNA of the CDR3: TGCGCCAGCAGCTCGGCGGGGAACCAAGAGACCCAGTACTTC. The chain carries TRBV5-1 and TRBJ2-5, with D possibly TRBD2 on 6 matching bases. V was cut by 3 bases and J by 0 bases, with 9 bases left in between. Germline assignment: CDR1 SGHRS and CDR2 YFSETQ. The length of the CDR3 is 14 residues.

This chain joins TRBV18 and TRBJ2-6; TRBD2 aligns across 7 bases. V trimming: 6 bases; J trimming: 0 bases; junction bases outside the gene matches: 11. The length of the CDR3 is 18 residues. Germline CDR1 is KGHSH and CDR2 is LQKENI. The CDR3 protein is CASSPPGRGLSGANVLTF. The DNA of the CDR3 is TGTGCCAGCTCGCCCCCAGGGAGGGGCCTCTCTGGGGCCAACGTCCTGACTTTC.

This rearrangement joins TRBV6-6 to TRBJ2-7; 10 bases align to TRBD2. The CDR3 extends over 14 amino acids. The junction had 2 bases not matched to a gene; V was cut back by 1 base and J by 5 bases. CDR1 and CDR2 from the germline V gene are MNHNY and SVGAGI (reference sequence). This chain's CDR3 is CASSYLAGGNEQYF. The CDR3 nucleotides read TGTGCCAGCAGTTACTTAGCGGGGGGTAACGAGCAGTACTTC.